These 30 T cell receptor beta chains came from one sample sequenced in a study of shared clonotypes between healthy human individuals. TCRdb's table, derived via immunoSEQ multiplex PCR, lists solely in-frame clones and lacks some. The sample shows over a million clones, approximately 78% of them seen only once. The sequenced material came from memory CD4+ T cells from PBMCs. The subset denotes: CD45RA-negative fraction. Receptors were obtained from a man in his late teens or twenties in good health. Some clones in this sample may be carry-over from other donors' samples.

The chain couples TRBV7-3 to TRBJ2-3; D may match TRBD1 or TRBD2 (5 bases each). Per germline, CDR1 SGHTA and CDR2 FQGTGA. V lost 5 bases and J 5 bases, leaving 17 bases between the germline ends. This CDR3 comprises 15 residues. CDR3 amino acids: CASSPSGTIEDTQYF. The CDR3 coding sequence is TGTGCCAGCAGCCCTTCGGGGACGATAGAAGATACGCAGTATTTT.

This clone was found a few times. This same CDR3 is encoded by further DNA sequences in the sample. DNA of the CDR3: TGTGCCAGCAGCTCAGGTCAGCCCGGTCAGCCCCAGCATTTT. Its protein is CASSSGQPGQPQHF. The chain carries TRBV7-2 and TRBJ1-5; unclear D gene. Trimming pared 4 bases from V and 6 bases from J, leaving 13 bases between. Germline-derived CDR1 and CDR2 are SGHTA and FQGNSA. This CDR3 region has 14 residues. Full variable domain (remainder filled in from reference TRBV7-2 and TRBJ1-5): GAGVSQSPSNKVTEKGKDVELRCDPISGHTALYWYRQSLGQGLEFLIYFQGNSAPDKSGLPSDRFSAERTGGSVSTLTIQRTQQEDSAVYLCASSSGQPGQPQHFGDGTRLSIL.

The genes are TRBV28 and TRBJ1-2, with 8 bases lining up with TRBD1. J lost 4 bases, V lost 3 bases, and 13 bases had no gene match. The germline CDR1 and CDR2 sequences are MDHEN and SYDVKM. The CDR3 covers 17 residues. CDR3 nucleotides: TGTGCCAGCAGTTTCGGCGGTGCAGGGGGCAGTGGCTATGGCTACACCTTC. Its protein product is CASSFGGAGGSGYGYTF.

The rearrangement links TRBV28 to TRBJ1-2, with unresolved D. There are 14 residues in the CDR3. Germline loops: CDR1 MDHEN, CDR2 SYDVKM. V lost 5 bases and J lost 0, with 10 bases in between. CDR3 coding DNA: TGTGCCAGCAGTGGCAGGTTAACTAACTATGGCTACACCTTC. It encodes CASSGRLTNYGYTF.

V usage is TRBV7-2 and J usage is TRBJ2-2, with D maybe TRBD1 (5 bases). The ends were cut back, 5 bases at V and 8 bases at J, with 15 bases in the middle. This CDR3 has 14 residues. Germline V lookup: CDR1 SGHTA, CDR2 FQGNSA. CDR3 residues: CASSPFQGSGELFF. The CDR3 DNA reads TGTGCCAGCAGCCCGTTCCAGGGATCAGGGGAGCTGTTTTTT.

J is TRBJ2-3 and V is TRBV29-1; 8 bases map to TRBD2. CDR3 length: 15 residues. Germline-derived CDR1 and CDR2 are SQVTM and ANQGSEA. The junction had 11 bases not matched to a gene; V was cut back by 8 bases and J by 1 base. The CDR3 sequence: CSFLMAGGGTDTQYF. The DNA of the CDR3 is TGCAGCTTCCTAATGGCGGGAGGCGGCACAGATACGCAGTATTTT.

This clone was detected a few times. The J gene is TRBJ2-7, the V gene TRBV2; the D is unclear. Looked up from germline, CDR1 is SNHLY and CDR2 is FYNNEI. This CDR3 contains 13 residues. V lost 7 bases and J lost 3, with 13 bases in between. The CDR3 bases are TGTGCCAGCAAAGAAAACTCAAACTACGAGCAGTACTTC. Protein: CASKENSNYEQYF.

This rearrangement joins TRBV30 to TRBJ2-1; no reliable D call. Germline assignment: CDR1 GTSNPN and CDR2 SVGIG (reference sequence). V was cut by 1 base and J by 7 bases, with 17 bases left in between. The CDR3 is 15 residues long. The CDR3 loop reads CAWSGSTHLVNEQFF. Here the CDR3 DNA reads TGTGCCTGGAGTGGAAGCACCCATCTCGTGAATGAGCAGTTCTTC.

The chain couples TRBV29-1 to TRBJ2-1; 7 nucleotides match TRBD2. The CDR3 extends over 15 amino acids. In germline, CDR1 is SQVTM, CDR2 ANQGSEA. Trimming cost V 6 bases and J 6 bases; bases outside gene matches: 14. The DNA for the CDR3 is TGCAGCGTCTCCCTCCAGCGGGACCTGTCCAATGAGCAGTTCTTC. Encoded protein: CSVSLQRDLSNEQFF.

Turning to this clone: An end of the junction does not agree with germline; a read error may underlie this. This sample includes further DNA sequences coding for the same CDR3. The chain joins TRBV15 to TRBJ1-1; D uncertain. This CDR3 is 15 amino acids long. Germline CDR1 is LNHNV and CDR2 is YYDKDF (reference sequence). CDR3 DNA sequence: TGCGCCACCAGCAGCCGGACGAACCGTGGCGCTGAAGCTTTCTTT. Protein: CATSSRTNRGAEAFF.

The CDR3 protein is CASSLGNQRERGPTGELFF. CDR3 nucleotides: TGTGCCAGCAGCTTAGGGAACCAGCGGGAGAGGGGGCCCACCGGGGAGCTGTTTTTT. The chain is built from TRBV11-3 and TRBJ2-2; a weak D match, TRBD2 (8 bases). This CDR3 spans 19 amino acids. The V end lost 1 base, the J end lost 4 bases, and 22 bases lay between the germline ends. Germline V CDR1 and CDR2: SGHNT, YENEEA. Using reference TRBV11-3 and TRBJ2-2 for the parts outside the CDR3, the full variable domain is EAGVVQSPRYKIIEKKQPVAFWCNPISGHNTLYWYLQNLGQGPELLIRYENEEAVDDSQLPKDRFSAERLKGVDSTLKIQPAELGDSAVYLCASSLGNQRERGPTGELFFGEGSRLTVL.

The rearrangement links TRBV5-1 to TRBJ2-5; 7 positions agree with TRBD2. After removal of 4 bases from V and 2 bases from J, the junction contained 5 bases not matched to a gene. Germline CDR1 reads SGHRS; CDR2 reads YFSETQ. The CDR3 length is 14 residues. The CDR3 region has the DNA TGCGCCAGCAGCCCGGGGACTATACAAGAGACCCAGTACTTC. It translates to CASSPGTIQETQYF.

This chain links TRBV7-2 with TRBJ2-7, with D possibly TRBD1 on 7 matching bases. The germline CDR1 and CDR2 sequences are SGHTA and FQGNSA. This CDR3 has 14 amino acids. V was pared by 4 bases and J by 10 bases, with 20 bases between. The CDR3 DNA follows: TGTGCCAGCAGCTCGGAGGGGGCAGGCGAAAGACAGTACTTC. Translated: CASSSEGAGERQYF.

J is TRBJ2-5 and V is TRBV16, with 13 bases that match TRBD2. CDR3 size: 17 residues. The junction had 6 bases not matched to a gene; V was cut back by 3 bases and J by 2 bases. Germline V CDR1 and CDR2: KGHSY, FQNENV. The CDR3 bases are TGTGCCAGCAGCCACCCGGGGACTAGCGGGACACAAGAGACCCAGTACTTC. Amino acids: CASSHPGTSGTQETQYF.

The chain has TRBV5-1 and TRBJ2-1, with no clear D. The CDR3 spans 11 residues. Trimming took off 3 bases at V and 10 bases at J, with 8 bases between the two ends. CDR1 and CDR2 (germline): SGHRS, YFSETQ. Written as DNA, the CDR3 is TGCGCCAGCAGCTCAAACAGAGAGCAGTTCTTC. Its protein product is CASSSNREQFF.

The chain recombines TRBV30 with TRBJ2-3, with D perhaps matching TRBD2 (7 bases). This CDR3 contains 15 residues. Trimming shortened V by 0 bases and J by 3 bases, and 13 bases separated the two germline ends. The germline V gene has CDR1 GTSNPN and CDR2 SVGIG (reference sequence). The CDR3 nucleotides are TGTGCCTGGAGTGTTTTAGGGGGGGCGACAGATACGCAGTATTTT. This sequence encodes CAWSVLGGATDTQYF.

V is TRBV27 and J is TRBJ1-5; no firm D call. V dropped 0 bases and J dropped 2 bases, with 8 bases sitting between them. Germline CDR1 MNHEY, CDR2 SMNVEV (reference sequence). The CDR3 covers 15 residues. CDR3 nucleotides: TGTGCCAGCAGTTTATCGGGCCAGGGCAATCAGCCCCAGCATTTT. This gives the protein CASSLSGQGNQPQHF.

This clone was picked up one time. The chain combines TRBV6-9 with TRBJ1-2, with D possibly matching TRBD1 (5 bases). V lost 5 bases and J 3 bases, leaving 13 bases between the germline ends. The CDR3 extends over 14 amino acids. Germline CDR1 and CDR2: MNHGY and SVAAGI. CDR3 bases: TGTGCCAGCAGTCCAGGGACGGCTTACTATGGCTACACCTTC. Protein: CASSPGTAYYGYTF.

The chain uses TRBV15 and TRBJ1-2; 7 nucleotides agree with TRBD1. Looked up from germline, CDR1 is LNHNV and CDR2 is YYDKDF (reference sequence). CDR3 length equals 13 residues. After removal of 4 bases from V and 4 bases from J, the junction contained 3 bases not matched to a gene. The DNA of the CDR3 is TGTGCCACCAGCACTGGGACAGCCTATGGCTACACCTTC. It yields the protein CATSTGTAYGYTF.

This clone has more than one count but fewer than ten. In nucleotides, the CDR3 is TGTGCCAGCAGCTCCCACACTGAAGCTTTCTTT. This sequence encodes CASSSHTEAFF. V and J are TRBV7-2 and TRBJ1-1; D not resolved. CDR3 length: 11 amino acids. Germline loops: CDR1 SGHTA, CDR2 FQGNSA. V was trimmed by 4 bases and J by 3 bases, leaving 3 bases between them.

This clone was counted a few times. This chain joins TRBV18 and TRBJ1-3; tentative D call: TRBD1 (6 bases). The CDR3 sequence is 16 residues long. Trimming stripped 5 bases from V and 2 bases from J, with 16 bases between. From germline, CDR1 is KGHSH and CDR2 LQKENI. CDR3 protein: CASSLNREAAGNTIYF. CDR3 nucleotides: TGTGCCAGCTCATTAAACAGGGAAGCAGCTGGAAACACCATATATTTT.

The V call is TRBV18, the J call TRBJ1-3; the D gene is possibly TRBD1 (6 bases). The V gene lost 2 bases and the J gene lost 0 bases, with 17 bases spanning the gap. The CDR3 loop spans 18 amino acids. Germline V gene sequence: CDR1 KGHSH, CDR2 LQKENI. The CDR3 loop reads CASSPTPIGQLSGNTIYF. The CDR3 DNA reads TGTGCCAGCTCACCAACCCCGATCGGACAGCTCTCTGGAAACACCATATATTTT.

This clone was detected once. The chain joins TRBV5-1 to TRBJ2-2, with TRBD1 matching over 12 bases. V shed 3 bases and J 6 bases; nucleotides not matched to a gene: 9. Germline CDR1 and CDR2: SGHRS and YFSETQ. The CDR3 consists of 17 residues. The CDR3 sequence is CASSSYRDRGQSGELFF. For the CDR3, the DNA is TGCGCCAGCAGCTCTTACAGGGACAGGGGGCAATCCGGGGAGCTGTTTTTT.

V and J are TRBV25-1 and TRBJ1-2; tentatively, D is TRBD1 (6 bases). Between the trimmed V and J ends, which lost 4 bases and 8 bases, there was a span of 14 bases. Germline CDR1 reads MGHDK; CDR2 reads SYGVNS. The CDR3 contains 13 residues. The CDR3 is CASSAQGGRGYTF. CDR3 DNA: TGTGCCAGCAGTGCACAGGGTGGTAGGGGCTACACCTTC.

The chain joins TRBV28 to TRBJ1-2; 7 bases agree with TRBD1. With 0 bases clipped from V and 4 bases from J, the junction kept 8 bases outside the gene matches. Looked up from germline, CDR1 is MDHEN and CDR2 is SYDVKM. The CDR3 totals 16 residues. The CDR3 spells CASSLWHDRASYGYTF. For the CDR3, the DNA is TGTGCCAGCAGTTTATGGCACGACAGGGCGTCCTATGGCTACACCTTC.

The V and J genes are TRBV19 and TRBJ1-2; the D is unclear. Germline CDR1 LNHDA, CDR2 SQIVND (reference sequence). Trimming took off 3 bases at V and 5 bases at J, with 13 bases between the two ends. This CDR3 is built from 14 residues. As DNA, the CDR3 is TGTGCCAGTAGTATCGCCCCCGGAGAGTATGGCTACACCTTC. Protein sequence: CASSIAPGEYGYTF. Full variable domain (missing parts from reference TRBV19 and TRBJ1-2): DGGITQSPKYLFRKEGQNVTLSCEQNLNHDAMYWYRQDPGQGLRLIYYSQIVNDFQKGDIAEGYSVSREKKESFPLTVTSAQKNPTAFYLCASSIAPGEYGYTFGSGTRLTVV.

This clone was detected a few times. The V call is TRBV5-1, the J call TRBJ1-3; D might be TRBD1 (6 bases). The CDR3 is 16 residues long. Germline V lookup: CDR1 SGHRS, CDR2 YFSETQ. V lost 3 bases to trimming and J lost 0 bases, with 13 bases between them. CDR3 sequence reads: CASSWGHEGSGNTIYF. The DNA for the CDR3 is TGCGCCAGCAGCTGGGGACATGAGGGCTCTGGAAACACCATATATTTT. Combining the CDR3 with reference TRBV5-1 and TRBJ1-3 gives the whole variable domain KAGVTQTPRYLIKTRGQQVTLSCSPISGHRSVSWYQQTPGQGLQFLFEYFSETQRNKGNFPGRFSGRQFSNSRSEMNVSTLELGDSALYLCASSWGHEGSGNTIYFGEGSWLTVV.

The chain has TRBV28 and TRBJ1-3; D might be TRBD1 (5 bases). The CDR3 runs to 14 residues. V was trimmed by 5 bases and J by 0 bases, leaving 8 bases between them. Germline V gene data show CDR1 as MDHEN and CDR2 as SYDVKM. Written as DNA, the CDR3 is TGTGCCAGCAGTCGACAGAGCTCTGGAAACACCATATATTTT. It translates to CASSRQSSGNTIYF.

This clone occurred once. This chain uses TRBV11-2 with TRBJ2-7; D possibly corresponds to TRBD2 (6 bases). Germline CDR1 reads SGHAT; CDR2 reads FQNNGV. CDR3 length equals 14 residues. V lost 5 bases and J 6 bases, leaving 17 bases between the germline ends. CDR3 DNA: TGTGCCAGCAGCGGAGGGCTAGCGAAGGGCGAGCAGTACTTC. Amino acids: CASSGGLAKGEQYF.

This clone was seen repeatedly, ten times or more. This chain uses TRBV10-1 with TRBJ2-7, with 9 positions matching TRBD2. CDR3 size: 15 residues. CDR1 and CDR2 from the germline V gene are WNHNN and SYGVQD (reference sequence). The junction had 4 bases not matched to a gene; V was cut back by 2 bases and J by 2 bases. The CDR3 here is CASSEGSSGTYEQYF. DNA of the CDR3: TGCGCCAGCAGTGAGGGGTCTAGCGGGACCTACGAGCAGTACTTC.